This TCR beta chain was retrieved from a study of T cell changes during pregnancy in multiple sclerosis. Here immunoSEQ multiplex PCR was the method, and the copy in TCRdb shows in-frame clones only, minus some. The table records about 87,000 clones, roughly 93% of them present only once. This sequence originates from a female donor in good health, enrolled as a control in a pregnancy study. Material: peripheral blood, obtained in the third trimester of pregnancy.

CDR3 in DNA: TGTGCCAGCAGCTTAGGGCTAGCGGGAGTTAAGGCAGATACGCAGTATTTT. This encodes CASSLGLAGVKADTQYF. V is TRBV7-8 and J is TRBJ2-3, with TRBD2 identical over 10 bases. Trimming cost V 1 base and J 4 bases; bases outside gene matches: 8. The CDR3 has 17 residues. Germline-derived CDR1 and CDR2 are SGHVS and FQNEAQ.